These T cell receptor beta chains were read from a single sample in a study of vaccination and CD4 T cells after COVID-19. No cognate antigen is known for these TCRs. TCRdb recomputed calls from the PCR reads with MiXCR, one row per CDR3 protein. In the table there are 15,000 to 20,000 distinct CDR3 sequences, about 40% of which are singletons. The sequenced material came from CD4+ T cells from blood, cultured in vitro. Every receptor here comes from a human donor who had recovered from COVID-19. CDR3s leave out the opening cysteine and the closing phenylalanine or tryptophan.

cdr3_length,j_call,v_call,cdr3_aa
16,TRBJ2-6,TRBV19,ASRDRGTDSSGANVLT
12,TRBJ1-3,TRBV30,AWTRGAGGNTIY
16,TRBJ2-3,TRBV19,ASSPYFPRQARTDTQY
15,TRBJ2-3,TRBV7-8,ASILAGGVGPTDTQY
11,TRBJ2-7,TRBV28,ASSLWAPTTQY
14,TRBJ2-3,TRBV6-1,ASTPEDGEARRTQY
12,TRBJ2-2,TRBV7-3,ASSFGGPTGELF
16,TRBJ2-2,TRBV6-1,ASSEAGFRGLNTGELF
10,TRBJ1-1,TRBV6-1,ASSDKETEAF
11,TRBJ1-2,TRBV29-1,SAITGTGYGYT
11,TRBJ1-4,TRBV15,ATSFATGQKLF
13,TRBJ2-2,TRBV14,ASSVLQGSRGELF
12,TRBJ2-5,TRBV20-1,SALTHRGAATQY
9,TRBJ2-7,TRBV7-6,ASSSSWEQY
11,TRBJ2-1,TRBV9,ASSFGTSGTQF
14,TRBJ1-1,TRBV11-2,ASSKTGVLMNTEAF
11,TRBJ2-7,TRBV30,AWRRLARYEQY
14,TRBJ2-5,TRBV6-1,ASSRLAGVVSETQY
11,TRBJ2-5,TRBV29-1,SVGTGLGGTQY
13,TRBJ1-1,TRBV7-8,AGSSGRGLNTEAF
10,TRBJ1-1,TRBV5-5,ASSFPGTEAF
12,TRBJ2-3,TRBV24-1,ATSAAVSTDTQY
14,TRBJ2-5,TRBV7-6,ASSLSRISSGETQY
10,TRBJ2-5,TRBV20-1,SAWAGLETQY
18,TRBJ1-1,TRBV21-1,ASSARILSGTGGGDTEAF
10,TRBJ2-1,TRBV6-2/TRBV6-3,ASSRLAVEQF
11,TRBJ1-4,TRBV5-1,ASSLAGGRGLF
15,TRBJ2-3,TRBV21-1,ASSKRREGRGTDTQY
14,TRBJ2-1,TRBV7-2,ASSLSRTSGYNEQF